The entry that follows covers one T cell receptor (beta chain) sequence. The data derive from a study of blood T cell repertoires in COVID-19. The protocol was immunoSEQ multiplex PCR, while the TCRdb copy is restricted to in-frame clones and leaves out a portion. The data contain around 70,000 clones, more than 80% of them singletons. The CDR3 runs to 15 residues. Trimming removed 1 base from V and 5 bases from J; junction bases left unmatched: 7. Germline V gene data show CDR1 as SGHRS and CDR2 as YFSETQ. The sequenced sample consisted of peripheral blood. The rearrangement joins TRBV5-1 to TRBJ2-7, with 9 nucleotides matching TRBD1. The TCR was taken from a woman aged 80 or older with active or convalescent COVID-19. The CDR3 bases are TGCGCCAGCAGCTTGAGGGACAGGGCACTTGACGAGCAGTACTTC. This codes for CASSLRDRALDEQYF.